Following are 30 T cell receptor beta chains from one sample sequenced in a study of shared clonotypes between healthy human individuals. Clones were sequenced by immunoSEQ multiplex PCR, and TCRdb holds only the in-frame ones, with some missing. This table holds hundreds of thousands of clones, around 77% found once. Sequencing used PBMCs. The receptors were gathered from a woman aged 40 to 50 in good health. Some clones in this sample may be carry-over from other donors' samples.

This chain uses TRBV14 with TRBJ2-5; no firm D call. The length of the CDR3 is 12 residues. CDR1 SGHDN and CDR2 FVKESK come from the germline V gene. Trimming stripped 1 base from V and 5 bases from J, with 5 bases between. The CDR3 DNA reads TGTGCCAGCAGCCAAGTCAAGGAGACCCAGTACTTC. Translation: CASSQVKETQYF.

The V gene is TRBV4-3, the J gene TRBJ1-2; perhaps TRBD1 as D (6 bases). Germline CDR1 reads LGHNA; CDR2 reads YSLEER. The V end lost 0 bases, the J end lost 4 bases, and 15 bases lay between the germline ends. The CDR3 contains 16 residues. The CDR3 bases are TGCGCCAGCAGCCAAGAGGGCAGGGGCCCTACCTATGGCTACACCTTC. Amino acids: CASSQEGRGPTYGYTF.

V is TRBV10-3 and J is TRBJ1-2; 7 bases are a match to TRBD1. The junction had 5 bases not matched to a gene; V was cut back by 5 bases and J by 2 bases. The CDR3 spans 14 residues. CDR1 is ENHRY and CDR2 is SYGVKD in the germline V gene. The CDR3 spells CAISTTGLNYGYTF. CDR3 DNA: TGTGCCATCAGTACGACAGGGCTCAACTATGGCTACACCTTC.

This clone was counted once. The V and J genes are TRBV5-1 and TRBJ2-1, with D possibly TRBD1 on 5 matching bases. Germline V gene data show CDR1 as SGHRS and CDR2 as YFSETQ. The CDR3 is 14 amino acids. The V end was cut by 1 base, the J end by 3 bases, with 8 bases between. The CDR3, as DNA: TGCGCCAGCAGCTTGCCAGGGAACTACAATGAGCAGTTCTTC. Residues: CASSLPGNYNEQFF. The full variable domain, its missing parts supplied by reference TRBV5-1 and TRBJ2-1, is KAGVTQTPRYLIKTRGQQVTLSCSPISGHRSVSWYQQTPGQGLQFLFEYFSETQRNKGNFPGRFSGRQFSNSRSEMNVSTLELGDSALYLCASSLPGNYNEQFFGPGTRLTVL.

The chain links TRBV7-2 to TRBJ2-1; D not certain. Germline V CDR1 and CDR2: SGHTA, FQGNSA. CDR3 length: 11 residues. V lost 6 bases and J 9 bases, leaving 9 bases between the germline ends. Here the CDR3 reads CASSPASEQFF. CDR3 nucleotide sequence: TGTGCCAGCAGTCCCGCATCTGAGCAGTTCTTC.

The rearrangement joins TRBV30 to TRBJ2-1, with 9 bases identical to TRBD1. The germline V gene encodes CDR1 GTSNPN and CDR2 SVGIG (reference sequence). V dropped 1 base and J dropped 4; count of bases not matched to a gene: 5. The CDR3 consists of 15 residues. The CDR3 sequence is CAWSDGQGPYNEQFF. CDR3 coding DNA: TGTGCCTGGAGTGACGGACAGGGGCCGTACAATGAGCAGTTCTTC.

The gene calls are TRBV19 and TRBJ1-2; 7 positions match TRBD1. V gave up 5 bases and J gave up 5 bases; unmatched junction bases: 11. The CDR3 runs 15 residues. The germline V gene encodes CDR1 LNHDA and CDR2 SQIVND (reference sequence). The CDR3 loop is CASSRFTGEGYGYTF. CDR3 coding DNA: TGTGCCAGTAGTCGTTTTACAGGGGAAGGATATGGCTACACCTTC.

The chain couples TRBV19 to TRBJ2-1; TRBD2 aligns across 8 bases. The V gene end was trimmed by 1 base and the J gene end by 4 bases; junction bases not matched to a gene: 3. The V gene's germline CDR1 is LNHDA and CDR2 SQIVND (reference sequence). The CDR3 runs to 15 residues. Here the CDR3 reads CASSIVGTRYNEQFF. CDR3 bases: TGTGCCAGTAGTATAGTGGGGACTAGGTACAATGAGCAGTTCTTC. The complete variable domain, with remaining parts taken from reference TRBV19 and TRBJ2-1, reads DGGITQSPKYLFRKEGQNVTLSCEQNLNHDAMYWYRQDPGQGLRLIYYSQIVNDFQKGDIAEGYSVSREKKESFPLTVTSAQKNPTAFYLCASSIVGTRYNEQFFGPGTRLTVL.

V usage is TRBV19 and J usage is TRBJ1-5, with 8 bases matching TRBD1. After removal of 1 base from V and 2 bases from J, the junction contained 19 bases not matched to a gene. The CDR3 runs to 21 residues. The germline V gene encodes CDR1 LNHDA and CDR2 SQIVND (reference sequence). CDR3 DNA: TGTGCCAGTAGTATAGGCCCGGCAGGCGGCAGGGGGCTTGCGGGCAATCAGCCCCAGCATTTT. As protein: CASSIGPAGGRGLAGNQPQHF.

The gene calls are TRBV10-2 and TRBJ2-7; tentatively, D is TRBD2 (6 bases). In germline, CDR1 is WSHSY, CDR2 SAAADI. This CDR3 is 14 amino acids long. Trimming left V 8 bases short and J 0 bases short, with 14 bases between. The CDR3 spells CASWNSGGSYEQYF. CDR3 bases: TGCGCCAGCTGGAATAGCGGAGGCTCCTACGAGCAGTACTTC.

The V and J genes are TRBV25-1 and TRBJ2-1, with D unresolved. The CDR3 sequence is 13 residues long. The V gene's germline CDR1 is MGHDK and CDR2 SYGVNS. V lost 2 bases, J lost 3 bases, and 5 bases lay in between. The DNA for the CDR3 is TGTGCCAGCAGTGAACCGGGCTACAATGAGCAGTTCTTC. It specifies CASSEPGYNEQFF.

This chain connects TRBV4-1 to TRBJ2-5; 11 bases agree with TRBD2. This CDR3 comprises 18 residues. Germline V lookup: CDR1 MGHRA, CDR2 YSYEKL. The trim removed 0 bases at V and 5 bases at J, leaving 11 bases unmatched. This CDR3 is CASSQDPLAGGGRETQYF. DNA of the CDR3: TGCGCCAGCAGCCAAGACCCCTTAGCGGGAGGGGGCCGGGAGACCCAGTACTTC.

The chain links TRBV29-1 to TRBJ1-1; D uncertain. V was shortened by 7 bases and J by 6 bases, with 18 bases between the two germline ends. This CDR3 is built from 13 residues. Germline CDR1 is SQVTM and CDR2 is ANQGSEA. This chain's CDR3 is CSGAGPLGSEAFF. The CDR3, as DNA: TGCAGCGGGGCCGGGCCCTTAGGCTCTGAAGCTTTCTTT.

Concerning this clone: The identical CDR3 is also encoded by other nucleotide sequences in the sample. This CDR3 reads CASSPQGGTEAFF. DNA for the CDR3: TGTGCCAGCTCACCCCAGGGTGGCACTGAAGCTTTCTTT. J is TRBJ1-1 and V is TRBV18, with a possible D match to TRBD1 (5 bases). Between the trimmed V and J ends, which lost 3 bases and 4 bases, there was a span of 9 bases. CDR3 size: 13 residues. Germline V gives CDR1 KGHSH, CDR2 LQKENI.

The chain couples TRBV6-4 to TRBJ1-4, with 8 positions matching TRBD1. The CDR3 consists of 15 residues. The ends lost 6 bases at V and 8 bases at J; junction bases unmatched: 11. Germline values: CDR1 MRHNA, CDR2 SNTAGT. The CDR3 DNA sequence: TGTGCCAGCAGGGTACGACAGGGGCAGGTCGAAAAACTGTTTTTT. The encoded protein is CASRVRQGQVEKLFF.

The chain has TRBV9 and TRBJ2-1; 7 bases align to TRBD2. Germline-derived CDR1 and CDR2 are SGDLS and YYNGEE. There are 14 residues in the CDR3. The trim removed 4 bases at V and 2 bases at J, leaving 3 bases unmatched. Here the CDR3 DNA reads TGTGCCAGCAGCCAGCGGGGCCCCTACAATGAGCAGTTCTTC. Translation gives CASSQRGPYNEQFF. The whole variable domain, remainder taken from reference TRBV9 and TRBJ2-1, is DSGVTQTPKHLITATGQRVTLRCSPRSGDLSVYWYQQSLDQGLQFLIQYYNGEERAKGNILERFSAQQFPDLHSELNLSSLELGDSALYFCASSQRGPYNEQFFGPGTRLTVL.

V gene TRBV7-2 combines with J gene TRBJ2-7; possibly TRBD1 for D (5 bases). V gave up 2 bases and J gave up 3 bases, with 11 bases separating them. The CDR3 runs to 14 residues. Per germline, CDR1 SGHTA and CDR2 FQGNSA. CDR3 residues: CASSLTGRGYEQYF. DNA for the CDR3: TGTGCCAGCAGCTTAACAGGCCGTGGCTACGAGCAGTACTTC.

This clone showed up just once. The CDR3 is CASSPPLAGAGYNEQFF. The CDR3 DNA is TGTGCCAGCTCACCACCGCTAGCGGGAGCCGGCTACAATGAGCAGTTCTTC. The rearrangement joins TRBV18 to TRBJ2-1; 10 nucleotides agree with TRBD2. The CDR3 consists of 17 residues. Germline-derived CDR1 and CDR2 are KGHSH and LQKENI. After removal of 0 bases from V and 3 bases from J, the junction contained 5 bases not matched to a gene. Filled out from reference TRBV18 and TRBJ2-1, the complete variable domain reads NAGVMQNPRHLVRRRGQEARLRCSPMKGHSHVYWYRQLPEEGLKFMVYLQKENIIDESGMPKERFSAEFPKEGPSILRIQQVVRGDSAAYFCASSPPLAGAGYNEQFFGPGTRLTVL.

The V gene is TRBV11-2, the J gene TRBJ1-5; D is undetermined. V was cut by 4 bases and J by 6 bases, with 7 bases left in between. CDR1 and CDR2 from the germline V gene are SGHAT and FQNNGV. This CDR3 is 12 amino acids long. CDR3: CASSSSGQPQHF. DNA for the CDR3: TGTGCCAGCAGCTCTAGCGGTCAGCCCCAGCATTTT.

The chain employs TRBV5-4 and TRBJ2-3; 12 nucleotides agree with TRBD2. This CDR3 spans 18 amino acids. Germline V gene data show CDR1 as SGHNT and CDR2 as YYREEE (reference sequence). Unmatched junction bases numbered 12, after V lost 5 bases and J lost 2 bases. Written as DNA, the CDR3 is TGTGCCAGCAGGTCTGGTGGGGCTAGCGGGAGGGCCACAGATACGCAGTATTTT. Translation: CASRSGGASGRATDTQYF.

The CDR3 loop reads CASSVISGSSDTQYF. The DNA of the CDR3 is TGCGCCAGCAGCGTTATTAGCGGGAGTTCAGATACGCAGTATTTT. This chain links TRBV4-3 with TRBJ2-3; TRBD2 matches at 9 bases. From germline, CDR1 is LGHNA and CDR2 YSLEER. The V segment lost 5 bases and the J segment 4 bases; nucleotides outside the gene matches: 7. This CDR3 region has 15 residues.

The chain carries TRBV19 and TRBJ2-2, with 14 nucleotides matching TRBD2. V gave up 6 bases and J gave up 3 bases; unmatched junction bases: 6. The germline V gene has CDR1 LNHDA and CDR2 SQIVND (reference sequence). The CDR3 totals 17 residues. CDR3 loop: CASRGRGLAGDTGELFF. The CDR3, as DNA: TGTGCCAGTAGAGGAAGGGGACTAGCGGGAGACACCGGGGAGCTGTTTTTT.

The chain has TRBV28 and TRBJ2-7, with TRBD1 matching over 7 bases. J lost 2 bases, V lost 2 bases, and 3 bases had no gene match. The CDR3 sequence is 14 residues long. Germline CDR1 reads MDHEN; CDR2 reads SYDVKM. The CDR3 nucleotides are TGTGCCAGCAGTTTACCGGGACAGCCCTACGAGCAGTACTTC. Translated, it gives CASSLPGQPYEQYF.

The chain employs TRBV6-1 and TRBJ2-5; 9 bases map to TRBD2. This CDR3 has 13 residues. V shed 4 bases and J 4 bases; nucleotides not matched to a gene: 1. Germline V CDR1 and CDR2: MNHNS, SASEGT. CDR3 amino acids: CASSGGGAETQYF. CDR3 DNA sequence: TGTGCCAGCAGTGGCGGGGGGGCAGAGACCCAGTACTTC.

CDR3 sequence (DNA): TGTGCAAGTCGCTTAGTGACAGGGCAGGTGGAGACCCAGTACTTC. It is translated as CASRLVTGQVETQYF. The chain couples TRBV12-2 to TRBJ2-5; TRBD1 is the table's D call, not checked against the DNA. TRBV12-2 is a pseudogene locus. The length of the CDR3 is 15 residues.

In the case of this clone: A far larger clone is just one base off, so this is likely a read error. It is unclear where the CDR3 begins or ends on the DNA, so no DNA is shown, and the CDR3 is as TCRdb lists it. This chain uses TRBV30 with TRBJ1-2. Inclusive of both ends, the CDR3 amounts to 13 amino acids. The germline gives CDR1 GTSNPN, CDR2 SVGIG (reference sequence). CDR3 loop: CACPGRTNYGCTF.

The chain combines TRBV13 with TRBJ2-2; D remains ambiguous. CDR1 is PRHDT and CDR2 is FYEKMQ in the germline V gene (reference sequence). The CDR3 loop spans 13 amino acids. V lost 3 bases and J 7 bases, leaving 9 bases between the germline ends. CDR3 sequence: CASSFSNIGELFF. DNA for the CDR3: TGTGCCAGCAGCTTCTCGAATATCGGGGAGCTGTTTTTT.

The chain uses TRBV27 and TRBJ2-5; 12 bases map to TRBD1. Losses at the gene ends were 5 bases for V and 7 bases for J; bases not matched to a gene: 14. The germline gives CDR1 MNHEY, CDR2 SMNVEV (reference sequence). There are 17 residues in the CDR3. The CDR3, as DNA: TGTGCCAGCAGTCCTTTGGGGACAGGGGGCAGGAGCGGGACCCAGTACTTC. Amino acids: CASSPLGTGGRSGTQYF.

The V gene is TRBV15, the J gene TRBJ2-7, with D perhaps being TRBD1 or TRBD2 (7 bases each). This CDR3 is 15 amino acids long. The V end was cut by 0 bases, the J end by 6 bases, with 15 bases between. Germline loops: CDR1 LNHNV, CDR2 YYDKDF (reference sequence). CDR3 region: CATSRDWGGGGEQYF. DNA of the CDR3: TGTGCCACCAGCAGAGATTGGGGAGGGGGCGGCGAGCAGTACTTC.

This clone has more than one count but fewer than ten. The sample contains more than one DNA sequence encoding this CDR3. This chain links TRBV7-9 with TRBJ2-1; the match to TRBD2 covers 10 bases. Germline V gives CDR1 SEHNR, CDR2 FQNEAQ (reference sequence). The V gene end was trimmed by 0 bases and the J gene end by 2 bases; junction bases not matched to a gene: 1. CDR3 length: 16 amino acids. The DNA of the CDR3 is TGTGCCAGCAGCTTAGCACTAGCGGGAACCTACAATGAGCAGTTCTTC. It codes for CASSLALAGTYNEQFF.